The 16 T cell receptor beta chains presented below share a single source sample, sequenced in a study of blood T cell repertoires in COVID-19. The repertoire was sequenced with immunoSEQ multiplex PCR; TCRdb's copy has only in-frame clones and lacks some. Counted here are 250,000 to 300,000 clones, roughly 89% occurring once; the ten biggest clones make up roughly 2.2%. Input material: peripheral blood. The receptors shown here come from a woman aged 55-69 years with COVID-19, enrolled during active disease.

The V gene is TRBV7-3, the J gene TRBJ1-2; 7 bases line up with TRBD1. Germline V gives CDR1 SGHTA, CDR2 FQGTGA. V was pared by 2 bases and J by 4 bases, with 10 bases of the junction left unmatched. There are 16 residues in the CDR3. The chain's CDR3 is CASSLSPGQSIYGYTF. CDR3 nucleotides: TGTGCCAGCAGCTTATCACCGGGACAGTCTATCTATGGCTACACCTTC.

The V gene is TRBV4-1, the J gene TRBJ1-4; 7 bases match TRBD1. V gave up 1 base and J gave up 8 bases; unmatched junction bases: 4. This CDR3 contains 14 residues. Germline CDR1 and CDR2: MGHRA and YSYEKL. CDR3 nucleotides: TGCGCCAGCAGCCAAGGACAGGGTTCGGAAAAACTGTTTTTT. Translating gives CASSQGQGSEKLFF.

This chain connects TRBV7-6 to TRBJ2-6; weak D call: TRBD1 (6 bases). The CDR3 is 21 residues long. Germline-derived CDR1 and CDR2 are SGHVS and FNYEAQ. Trimming took off 5 bases at V and 0 bases at J, with 26 bases between the two ends. The CDR3 nucleotides read TGTGCCAGCAGCGCACAACCGGGGACACATGCTTACCTCTCTGGGGCCAACGTCCTGACTTTC. Translating gives CASSAQPGTHAYLSGANVLTF.

This chain joins TRBV4-1 and TRBJ2-1; tentative D call: TRBD1 (6 bases). Trimming shortened V by 1 base and J by 2 bases, and 12 bases separated the two germline ends. Per germline, CDR1 MGHRA and CDR2 YSYEKL. The CDR3 is 16 residues long. This CDR3 reads CASSQVRGFTYNEQFF. The CDR3 bases are TGCGCCAGCAGCCAAGTAAGGGGGTTCACCTACAATGAGCAGTTCTTC.

The chain recombines TRBV5-4 with TRBJ1-1, with D uncertain. V gave up 0 bases and J gave up 5 bases, with 11 bases separating them. CDR3 size: 14 residues. Germline CDR1 and CDR2: SGHNT and YYREEE (reference sequence). CDR3: CASSLGQTGTEAFF. The DNA of the CDR3 is TGTGCCAGCAGCTTGGGTCAAACCGGGACTGAAGCTTTCTTT.

The chain links TRBV7-6 to TRBJ2-1, with 8 positions matching TRBD2. In germline, CDR1 is SGHVS, CDR2 FNYEAQ. The CDR3 runs to 15 residues. CDR3 nucleotide sequence: TGTGCTTCAGTCTTCAGCGGGGGAAACTACAATGAGCAGTTCTTC. Protein sequence: CASVFSGGNYNEQFF.

This chain connects TRBV19 to TRBJ1-2; the match to TRBD1 covers 7 bases. The V and J ends lost 4 bases and 0 bases, in that order; junction bases with no gene match: 5. Germline CDR1 LNHDA, CDR2 SQIVND (reference sequence). The CDR3 consists of 15 residues. CDR3 in amino acids: CASSTSQGSNYGYTF. CDR3 in DNA: TGTGCCAGTAGTACTTCACAGGGGTCTAACTATGGCTACACCTTC. The full variable domain, in which reference TRBV19 and TRBJ1-2 provide the parts outside the CDR3, is DGGITQSPKYLFRKEGQNVTLSCEQNLNHDAMYWYRQDPGQGLRLIYYSQIVNDFQKGDIAEGYSVSREKKESFPLTVTSAQKNPTAFYLCASSTSQGSNYGYTFGSGTRLTVV.

The rearrangement uses TRBV3-1 (or the pseudogene TRBV3-2) and TRBJ2-3; D may be TRBD1 (5 bases). The CDR3 extends over 17 amino acids. The V and J ends lost 5 bases and 2 bases respectively, with 20 bases between them. Germline lookup yields CDR1 LGHDT and CDR2 YNNKEL (reference sequence). The CDR3 loop reads CASSSGLWAGNTDTQYF. As DNA, the CDR3 is TGTGCCAGCAGCTCAGGTCTGTGGGCAGGGAACACAGATACGCAGTATTTT.

V and J are TRBV5-1 and TRBJ1-2; TRBD1 matches 10 bases. Germline lookup yields CDR1 SGHRS and CDR2 YFSETQ. Trimming removed 4 bases from V and 6 bases from J; junction bases left unmatched: 6. The CDR3 is 14 amino acids. The CDR3 protein is CASSMGQGRDGYTF. The CDR3 nucleotides are TGCGCCAGCAGCATGGGACAGGGGAGAGATGGCTACACCTTC.

The gene calls are TRBV9 and TRBJ1-2; D remains unclear. The V end lost 3 bases, the J end lost 3 bases, and 9 bases lay between the germline ends. The V gene's germline CDR1 is SGDLS and CDR2 YYNGEE. The CDR3 is made up of 13 amino acids. This CDR3 reads CASSAPHHYGYTF. The CDR3 coding sequence is TGTGCCAGCAGCGCACCACATCACTATGGCTACACCTTC.

The chain employs TRBV19 and TRBJ1-2; D not resolved. Looked up from germline, CDR1 is LNHDA and CDR2 is SQIVND (reference sequence). CDR3 length: 13 residues. V lost 3 bases and J 2 bases, leaving 7 bases between the germline ends. The CDR3 here is CASSMMQNYGYTF. The DNA of the CDR3 is TGTGCCAGTAGTATGATGCAGAACTATGGCTACACCTTC.

This clone was detected a few times. This rearrangement joins TRBV19 to TRBJ1-5; a possible D gene is TRBD1 (6 bases). The CDR3 consists of 10 residues. The germline CDR1 and CDR2 sequences are LNHDA and SQIVND (reference sequence). Trimming left V 6 bases short and J 12 bases short, with 9 bases between. In DNA form, the CDR3 reads TGTGCCAGTAGGGGGACACTCCAGCATTTT. It is translated as CASRGTLQHF.

The chain recombines TRBV6-5 with TRBJ2-6; 8 nucleotides line up with TRBD1. V was clipped by 6 bases and J by 3 bases; unmatched bases: 4. This CDR3 is 15 amino acids long. Looked up from germline, CDR1 is MNHEY and CDR2 is SVGAGI. CDR3 sequence reads: CASRPRGHGANVLTF. CDR3 DNA: TGTGCCAGCAGGCCCAGGGGGCATGGGGCCAACGTCCTGACTTTC.

The gene calls are TRBV7-5 and TRBJ2-7; no DNA check was done on the table's D call, TRBD2. TRBV7-5 is a listed pseudogene. The CDR3 runs to 11 residues. The CDR3 protein is CANRSFHEQYF. The CDR3 nucleotides read TGTGCCAACCGGAGTTTCCACGAGCAGTACTTC.

In DNA form, the CDR3 reads TGCGCCAGCAGCCAAGATTGGGTGGGGCCGAGCACAGATACGCAGTATTTT. Amino acid sequence: CASSQDWVGPSTDTQYF. V usage is TRBV4-3 and J usage is TRBJ2-3, with TRBD1 as a possible D gene (5 bases). Between the trimmed V and J ends, which lost 0 bases and 0 bases, there was a span of 13 bases. CDR1 and CDR2 from the germline V gene are LGHNA and YSLEER. The CDR3 extends over 17 amino acids.

This chain links TRBV5-4 with TRBJ1-3; D is unresolved. V was shortened by 0 bases and J by 1 base, with 5 bases between the two germline ends. CDR3 length: 14 residues. Germline V CDR1 and CDR2: SGHNT, YYREEE (reference sequence). CDR3 residues: CASSLERSGNTIYF. The DNA of the CDR3 is TGTGCCAGCAGCTTGGAACGGTCTGGAAACACCATATATTTT.